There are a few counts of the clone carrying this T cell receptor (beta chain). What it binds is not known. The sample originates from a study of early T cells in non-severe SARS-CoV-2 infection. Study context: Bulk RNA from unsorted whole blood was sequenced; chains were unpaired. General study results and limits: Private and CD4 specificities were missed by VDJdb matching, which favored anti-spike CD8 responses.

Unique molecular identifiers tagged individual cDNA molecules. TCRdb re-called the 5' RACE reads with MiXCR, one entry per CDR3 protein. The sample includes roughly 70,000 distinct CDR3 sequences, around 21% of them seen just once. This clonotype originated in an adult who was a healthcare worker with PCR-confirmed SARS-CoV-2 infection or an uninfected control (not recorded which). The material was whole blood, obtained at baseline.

CDR3 DNA sequence: TGTGCCACCGGACACATCTACGAGCAGTACTTC. Residues: CATGHIYEQYF. The V gene is TRBV3-1, the J gene TRBJ2-7, with D possibly TRBD1 on 5 matching bases. Trimming stripped 10 bases from V and 3 bases from J, with 10 bases between. Per germline, CDR1 LGHDT and CDR2 YNNKEL (reference sequence). The CDR3 loop spans 11 amino acids.